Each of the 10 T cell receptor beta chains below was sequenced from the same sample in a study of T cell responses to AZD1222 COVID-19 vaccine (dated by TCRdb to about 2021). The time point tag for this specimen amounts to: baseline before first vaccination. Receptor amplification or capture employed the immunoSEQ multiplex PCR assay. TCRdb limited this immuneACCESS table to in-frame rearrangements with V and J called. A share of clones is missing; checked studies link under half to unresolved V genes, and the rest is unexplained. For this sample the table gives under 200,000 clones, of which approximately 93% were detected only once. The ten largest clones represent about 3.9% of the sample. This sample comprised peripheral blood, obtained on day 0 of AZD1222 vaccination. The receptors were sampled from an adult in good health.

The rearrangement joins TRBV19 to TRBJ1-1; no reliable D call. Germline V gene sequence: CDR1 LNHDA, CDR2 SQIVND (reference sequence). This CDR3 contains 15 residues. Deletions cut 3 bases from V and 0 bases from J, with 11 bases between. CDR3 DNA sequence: TGTGCCAGTAGTATTCAGCATTCAATGAACACTGAAGCTTTCTTT. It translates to CASSIQHSMNTEAFF.

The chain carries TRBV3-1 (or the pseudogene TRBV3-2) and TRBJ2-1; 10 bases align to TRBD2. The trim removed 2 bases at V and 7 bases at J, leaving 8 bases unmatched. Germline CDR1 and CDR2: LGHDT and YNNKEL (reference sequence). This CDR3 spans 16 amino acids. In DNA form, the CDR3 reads TGTGCCAGCAGCCAACCCCTAGCGGGAGCTTTGAATGAGCAGTTCTTC. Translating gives CASSQPLAGALNEQFF.

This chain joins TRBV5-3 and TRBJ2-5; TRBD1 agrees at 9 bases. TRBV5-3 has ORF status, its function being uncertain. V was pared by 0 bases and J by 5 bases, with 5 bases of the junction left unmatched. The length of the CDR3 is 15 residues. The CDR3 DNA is TGTGCCAGAAGCTTGGGGACAGGGGTTCGTGAGACCCAGTACTTC. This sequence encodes CARSLGTGVRETQYF.

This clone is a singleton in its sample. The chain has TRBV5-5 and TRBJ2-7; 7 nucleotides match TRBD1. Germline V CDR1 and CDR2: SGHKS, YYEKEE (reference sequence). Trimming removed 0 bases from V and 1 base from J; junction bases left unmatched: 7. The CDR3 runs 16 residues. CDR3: CASSLVGLTGSYEQYF. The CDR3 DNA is TGTGCCAGCAGCTTGGTTGGTTTGACAGGGTCCTACGAGCAGTACTTC.

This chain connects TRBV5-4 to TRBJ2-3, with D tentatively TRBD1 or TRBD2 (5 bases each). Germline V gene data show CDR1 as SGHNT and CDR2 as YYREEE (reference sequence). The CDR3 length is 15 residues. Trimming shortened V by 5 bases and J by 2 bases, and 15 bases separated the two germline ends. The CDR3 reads CASSPIGGATDTQYF. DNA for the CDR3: TGTGCCAGCAGTCCTATTGGGGGAGCCACAGATACGCAGTATTTT.

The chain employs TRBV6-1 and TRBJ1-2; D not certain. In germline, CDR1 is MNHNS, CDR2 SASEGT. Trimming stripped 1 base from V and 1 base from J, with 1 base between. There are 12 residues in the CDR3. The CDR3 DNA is TGTGCCAGCAGTGAAGATAACTATGGCTACACCTTC. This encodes CASSEDNYGYTF.

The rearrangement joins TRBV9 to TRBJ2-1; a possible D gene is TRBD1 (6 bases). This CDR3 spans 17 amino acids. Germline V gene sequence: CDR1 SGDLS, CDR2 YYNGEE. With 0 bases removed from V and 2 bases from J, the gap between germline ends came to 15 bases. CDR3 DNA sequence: TGTGCCAGCAGCGTAGGTTTGAGGGGACAACCCTACAATGAGCAGTTCTTC. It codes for CASSVGLRGQPYNEQFF.

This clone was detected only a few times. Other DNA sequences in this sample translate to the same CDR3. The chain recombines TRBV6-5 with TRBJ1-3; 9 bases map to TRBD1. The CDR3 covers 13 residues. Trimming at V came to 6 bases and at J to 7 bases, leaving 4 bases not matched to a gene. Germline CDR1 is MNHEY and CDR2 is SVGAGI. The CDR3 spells CASSPDRGNTIYF. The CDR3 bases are TGTGCCAGCAGCCCCGACAGGGGGAACACCATATATTTT.

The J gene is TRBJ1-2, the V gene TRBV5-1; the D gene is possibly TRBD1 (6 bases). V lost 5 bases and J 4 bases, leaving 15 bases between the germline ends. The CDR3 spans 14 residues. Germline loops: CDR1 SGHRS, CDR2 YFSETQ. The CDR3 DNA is TGCGCCAGCAGTGCACAGGGTGGGGGCTATGGCTACACCTTC. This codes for CASSAQGGGYGYTF.

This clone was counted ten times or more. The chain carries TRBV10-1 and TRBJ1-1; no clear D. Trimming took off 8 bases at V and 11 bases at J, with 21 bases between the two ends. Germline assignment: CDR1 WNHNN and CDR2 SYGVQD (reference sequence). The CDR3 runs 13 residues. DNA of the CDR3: TGCGCCAGCTACGGCGAAGCGGGATCAAGGGCTTTCTTT. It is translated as CASYGEAGSRAFF.